What follows are 8 T cell receptor beta chains derived from one specimen sequenced in a study of blood T cell repertoires in COVID-19. Measured with immunoSEQ multiplex PCR; TCRdb has only the in-frame clones, and not every one. Among tens of thousands of clones, less than 95% were seen once, and the ten largest hold 15% to 20%. Sequencing was done on a sample of peripheral blood. The receptor source for this set is a man older than 75 with acute or convalescent COVID-19.

The chain uses TRBV29-1 and TRBJ2-7; maybe TRBD2 (5 bases). This CDR3 is built from 16 residues. V was shortened by 1 base and J by 0 bases, with 16 bases between the two germline ends. From germline, CDR1 is SQVTM and CDR2 ANQGSEA. The CDR3 DNA sequence: TGCAGCGTTGAAGGGCCCCCAGGTACTAGCTCCTACGAGCAGTACTTC. Protein: CSVEGPPGTSSYEQYF.

This clone showed up just a few times. The chain has TRBV29-1 and TRBJ1-1; TRBD1 matches at 7 bases. The length of the CDR3 is 16 residues. The ends lost 4 bases at V and 4 bases at J; junction bases unmatched: 15. Germline values: CDR1 SQVTM, CDR2 ANQGSEA. The CDR3 nucleotides read TGCAGCGTTGGGGGCTTAACAGGGGCGATTTTCACTGAAGCTTTCTTT. This encodes CSVGGLTGAIFTEAFF.

This clone was picked up one time. This chain joins TRBV5-1 and TRBJ1-3; D might be TRBD1 (5 bases). The V and J ends lost 0 bases and 4 bases respectively, with 11 bases between them. CDR3 size: 15 residues. The germline V gene has CDR1 SGHRS and CDR2 YFSETQ. Here the CDR3 reads CASSLVAGRGNTIYF. CDR3 sequence (DNA): TGCGCCAGCAGCTTGGTCGCAGGGCGAGGAAACACCATATATTTT.

The rearrangement links TRBV19 to TRBJ1-1; TRBD1 matches at 8 bases. Germline V lookup: CDR1 LNHDA, CDR2 SQIVND (reference sequence). V trimming: 7 bases; J trimming: 1 base; junction bases outside the gene matches: 8. The CDR3 sequence is 15 residues long. The CDR3 nucleotides are TGTGCCAGTATGCAGGACAGGGATGCGAACACTGAAGCTTTCTTT. Its translation: CASMQDRDANTEAFF.

The chain links TRBV9 to TRBJ2-7, with 7 positions matching TRBD1. CDR3 size: 17 residues. CDR1 is SGDLS, CDR2 YYNGEE, per germline. The V segment lost 0 bases and the J segment 7 bases; nucleotides outside the gene matches: 16. The CDR3 reads CASSVAGTVSSRLEQYF. The CDR3 region has the DNA TGTGCCAGCAGCGTAGCCGGGACAGTTTCCAGCCGTCTAGAGCAGTACTTC.

V usage is TRBV6-5 and J usage is TRBJ2-7; 10 bases match TRBD2. The junction had 8 bases not matched to a gene; V was cut back by 7 bases and J by 5 bases. The CDR3 runs to 14 residues. Germline assignment: CDR1 MNHEY and CDR2 SVGAGI. The CDR3 region is CASKKRGGRNEQYF. The DNA for the CDR3 is TGTGCCAGCAAAAAGCGGGGGGGGAGGAACGAGCAGTACTTC.

V is TRBV11-2 and J is TRBJ1-3; D is unresolved. V lost 1 base and J 1 base, leaving 8 bases between the germline ends. CDR3 length equals 15 residues. Germline values: CDR1 SGHAT, CDR2 FQNNGV. The DNA for the CDR3 is TGTGCCAGCAGCTTAGTAGGGAGTTCTGGAAACACCATATATTTT. Its protein is CASSLVGSSGNTIYF. Full variable domain (remainder filled in from reference TRBV11-2 and TRBJ1-3): EAGVAQSPRYKIIEKRQSVAFWCNPISGHATLYWYQQILGQGPKLLIQFQNNGVVDDSQLPKDRFSAERLKGVDSTLKIQPAKLEDSAVYLCASSLVGSSGNTIYFGEGSWLTVV.

The V gene is TRBV4-2, the J gene TRBJ1-5, with D possibly being TRBD1 (6 bases). The germline V gene has CDR1 LGHNA and CDR2 YNFKEQ. V lost 3 bases to trimming and J lost 6 bases, with 12 bases between them. The CDR3 runs 14 residues. CDR3 nucleotide sequence: TGTGCCAGCAGCCAGGTACAGGGAACTCAGCCCCAGCATTTT. This sequence encodes CASSQVQGTQPQHF.